This TCR beta chain was observed in a study of shared clonotypes between healthy human individuals. The assay used deep level. Each subset's genomic DNA was split evenly across several immunoSEQ plates. Sequencing used immunoSEQ multiplex PCR; TCRdb keeps in-frame clones, though not all of them. This table holds about a million clones, roughly 80% found once. Germline V gene data show CDR1 as SQVTM and CDR2 as ANQGSEA. The CDR3 consists of 13 residues. V was cut by 0 bases and J by 2 bases, with 7 bases left in between. This sequence was found in a man younger than 35 in good health. Some clones in this sample may be carry-over from other donors' samples. What was sequenced was memory CD4+ T cells from PBMCs. Subset given: CD45RA-negative fraction. This chain connects TRBV29-1 to TRBJ2-5; no definite D call. CDR3 sequence reads: CSVEEGKQETQYF. The CDR3 bases are TGCAGCGTTGAAGAGGGGAAGCAAGAGACCCAGTACTTC.